What follows is one T cell receptor beta chain and its context. The target antigen is unknown. CD4+ T cells specific for antigen were expanded with viral peptide pools by the ViraFEST assay before sequencing. Following culture for approximately ten days, CD4+ T cells were isolated. Having tested negative for nucleocapsid antibodies, the vaccine recipients showed no prior SARS-CoV-2 infection. Cultures had half their medium replaced with IL-2 medium on days 3 and 7. The protocol was immunoSEQ multiplex PCR, while the TCRdb copy is restricted to in-frame clones and leaves out a portion. The table shows 20,000 to 25,000 clones, with around 70% occurring only once. The data derive from a study of vaccination effects on CD4 cells after COVID-19. Study-wide findings and caveats: Marked clonal contraction of infection- and vaccine-induced clones was seen late after vaccination.

The germline V gene encodes CDR1 LGHNA and CDR2 YNFKEQ. V was cut by 1 base and J by 0 bases, with 10 bases left in between. The CDR3 has 17 residues. The chain is built from TRBV4-2 and TRBJ2-6; maybe TRBD1 (6 bases). The TCR was taken from a human donor who received a COVID-19 vaccine. The sequencing used CD4+ T cells from PBMCs cultured with HCoV-NL63 spike peptides, collected before COVID-19 vaccination. CDR3 sequence (DNA): TGTGCCAGCAGCCAAGTTACAGGGACCTCTGGGGCCAACGTCCTGACTTTC. Its translation is CASSQVTGTSGANVLTF.